This TCR beta chain was identified in a study of T cell changes during pregnancy in multiple sclerosis. Sequenced by immunoSEQ multiplex PCR; TCRdb stores in-frame clones only, minus some. The sample has tens of thousands of clones; about 94% are singletons. The CDR3 extends over 15 amino acids. Losses at the gene ends were 3 bases for V and 4 bases for J; bases not matched to a gene: 6. In germline, CDR1 is SGHRS, CDR2 YFSETQ. The chain employs TRBV5-1 and TRBJ2-2; 7 bases are shared with TRBD1. The sample here was CD4+ T cells from peripheral blood mononuclear cells, taken in the first trimester of pregnancy. The clonotype originates from a female donor with multiple sclerosis, enrolled in a pregnancy study. The CDR3: CASSWGQRGTGELFF. DNA for the CDR3: TGCGCCAGCAGCTGGGGACAGCGAGGCACCGGGGAGCTGTTTTTT. The full variable domain, with the rest looked up from reference TRBV5-1 and TRBJ2-2, is KAGVTQTPRYLIKTRGQQVTLSCSPISGHRSVSWYQQTPGQGLQFLFEYFSETQRNKGNFPGRFSGRQFSNSRSEMNVSTLELGDSALYLCASSWGQRGTGELFFGEGSRLTVL.